These T cell receptor beta chains were read from a single sample in a study of shared clonotypes between healthy human individuals. Data came from immunoSEQ multiplex PCR; TCRdb stores just in-frame clones and leaves some out. The sample has fewer than 850,000 clones, around 96% seen once. Sequenced material: naive CD8+ T cells sorted from blood. The receptors shown here come from a man between 25 and 39 years old in good health. Each CDR3 is given with its conserved first and last residue. D genes are given only for firm matches. Size is stated for part of the rows, as once, few or many counts, or as a class when the clone is expanded.

d_call	clone_size	cdr3_length	j_call	v_call	cdr3_aa	cdr3_nt
TRBD1	.	14	TRBJ2-1	TRBV6-5	CASKGQGNREEQFF	TGTGCCAGCAAGGGACAGGGGAATCGTGAGGAGCAGTTCTTC
TRBD1	.	15	TRBJ2-1	TRBV7-6	CASSSTGGSLDEQFF	TGTGCCAGCAGCTCCACAGGGGGCAGTCTGGATGAGCAGTTCTTC
TRBD1	.	12	TRBJ2-7	TRBV5-1	CASSLTGAEQYF	TGCGCCAGCAGCTTGACAGGGGCCGAGCAGTACTTC
TRBD2	.	18	TRBJ2-7	TRBV4-1	CASSPPGTSGDTNYEQYF	TGCGCCAGCAGCCCCCCCGGGACTAGCGGTGACACAAACTACGAGCAGTACTTC
TRBD2	.	17	TRBJ2-1	TRBV9	CASSVAELAASYNEQFF	TGTGCCAGCAGCGTAGCTGAACTAGCGGCCTCCTACAATGAGCAGTTCTTC
.	.	14	TRBJ1-1	TRBV21-1	CASSRDRQNTEAFF	TGTGCCAGCAGTCGAGACAGACAGAACACTGAAGCTTTCTTT
.	.	15	TRBJ2-1	TRBV9	CASSVVEGRYNEQFF	TGTGCCAGCAGCGTAGTTGAGGGCCGATACAATGAGCAGTTCTTC
TRBD2	.	17	TRBJ2-3	TRBV29-1	CSVEGSLAGGRADTQYF	TGCAGCGTTGAAGGTTCTCTAGCGGGAGGGCGAGCAGATACGCAGTATTTT
.	.	15	TRBJ1-2	TRBV27	CASRPTLTGTRGYTF	TGTGCCAGCAGACCCACCCTAACAGGGACGCGTGGCTACACCTTC
.	.	13	TRBJ2-7	TRBV29-1	CSVEEVNSYEQYF	TGCAGCGTTGAAGAAGTAAACAGCTACGAGCAGTACTTC
TRBD1	.	14	TRBJ1-2	TRBV6-5	CASSNQRQGDGYTF	TGTGCCAGCAGTAACCAGAGACAGGGGGATGGCTACACCTTC
.	.	15	TRBJ1-1	TRBV25-1	CASSEQGKGNTEAFF	TGTGCCAGCAGTGAACAGGGGAAGGGGAACACTGAAGCTTTCTTT
TRBD2	once	16	TRBJ2-7	TRBV27	CASSLLLAGGPYEQYF	TGTGCCAGCAGTTTACTACTAGCGGGAGGCCCCTACGAGCAGTACTTC
.	.	12	TRBJ2-7	TRBV7-9	CASSSILYEQYF	TGTGCCAGCAGCTCAATTCTATACGAGCAGTACTTC
TRBD2	.	16	TRBJ2-3	TRBV30	CAWSGGTSGMTDTQYF	TGTGCCTGGAGCGGCGGGACTAGCGGGATGACAGATACGCAGTATTTT
.	.	16	TRBJ1-2	TRBV7-6	CASSMLGENRANGYTF	TGTGCCAGCAGCATGCTAGGGGAGAACCGGGCGAATGGCTACACCTTC
TRBD1	.	16	TRBJ2-7	TRBV2	CASSSEGTGGDYEQYF	TGTGCCAGCAGTTCTGAGGGGACAGGGGGTGACTACGAGCAGTACTTC
.	.	13	TRBJ2-7	TRBV27	CASSRDSVHEQYF	TGTGCCAGCAGTAGGGACTCCGTCCACGAGCAGTACTTC
.	.	14	TRBJ1-5	TRBV27	CASSPTRPNQPQHF	TGTGCCAGCAGTCCAACTCGACCTAATCAGCCCCAGCATTTT
.	once	14	TRBJ2-2	TRBV15	CATTYRDGPGELFF	TGTGCCACCACCTACCGGGACGGACCCGGGGAGCTGTTTTTT
TRBD2	.	14	TRBJ2-7	TRBV7-6	CASSLRTSGYEQYF	TGTGCCAGCAGCTTACGGACTAGCGGTTACGAGCAGTACTTC
.	.	16	TRBJ2-7	TRBV7-9	CASSPTQGFQSYEQYF	TGTGCCAGCAGTCCTACCCAGGGCTTCCAATCCTACGAGCAGTACTTC
.	.	15	TRBJ1-5	TRBV4-1	CASSQEQGNNQPQHF	TGCGCCAGCAGCCAGGAACAGGGAAATAATCAGCCCCAGCATTTT
.	.	15	TRBJ2-3	TRBV5-1	CASSLDPSGTDTQYF	TGCGCCAGCAGCTTGGATCCTAGCGGCACAGATACGCAGTATTTT
TRBD1	.	19	TRBJ2-7	TRBV7-2	CASSFDRGPGGRFAYEQYF	TGTGCCAGCAGCTTTGACAGGGGGCCGGGCGGGAGGTTTGCCTACGAGCAGTACTTC
TRBD2	few	20	TRBJ2-1	TRBV10-3	CAISEPTLTRLAGGMDEQFF	TGTGCCATCAGTGAGCCCACGTTAACTCGACTAGCGGGAGGTATGGATGAGCAGTTCTTC
.	.	16	TRBJ2-3	TRBV11-2	CASISRPRQRTDTQYF	TGTGCCAGCATCTCACGGCCCCGACAGCGCACAGATACGCAGTATTTT
TRBD1	.	16	TRBJ2-1	TRBV7-6	CASSSQRQGSYNEQFF	TGTGCCAGCAGCTCTCAGCGACAGGGCTCCTACAATGAGCAGTTCTTC
.	.	13	TRBJ2-7	TRBV10-1	CASSEDISYEQYF	TGCGCCAGCAGCGAGGACATTTCCTACGAGCAGTACTTC
.	.	13	TRBJ1-1	TRBV7-6	CASSFAVSDEAFF	TGTGCCAGCAGCTTCGCGGTCTCAGATGAAGCTTTCTTT
.	.	15	TRBJ2-7	TRBV7-2	CASSLGAGSFYEQYF	TGTGCCAGCAGCTTAGGGGCAGGAAGCTTCTACGAGCAGTACTTC
TRBD1	.	14	TRBJ2-1	TRBV7-2	CASSSRQGSNEQFF	TGTGCCAGCAGCTCGCGACAGGGCTCTAATGAGCAGTTCTTC
.	.	16	TRBJ1-2	TRBV2	CASSEGEGPHLYGYTF	TGTGCCAGCAGTGAAGGGGAGGGGCCTCACCTATATGGCTACACCTTC
.	.	14	TRBJ2-7	TRBV7-9	CASSSPSDPYEQYF	TGTGCCAGCAGCTCTCCTAGCGATCCCTACGAGCAGTACTTC
.	.	15	TRBJ2-1	TRBV7-9	CASSLEASRGNEQFF	TGTGCCAGCAGCTTAGAGGCTAGCAGGGGCAATGAGCAGTTCTTC
.	.	13	TRBJ2-1	TRBV7-9	CASSPLPGNEQFF	TGTGCCAGCAGCCCCCTCCCGGGCAATGAGCAGTTCTTC
.	.	14	TRBJ2-7	TRBV27	CASSASTAHYEQYF	TGTGCCAGCAGTGCCTCCACGGCCCACTACGAGCAGTACTTC
.	.	15	TRBJ2-3	TRBV4-1	CASSQGTVSTDTQYF	TGCGCCAGCAGCCAAGGGACTGTCAGCACAGATACGCAGTATTTT
TRBD2	.	14	TRBJ2-7	TRBV6-5	CASSWLAEANEQYF	TGTGCCAGCAGTTGGCTAGCGGAGGCAAACGAGCAGTACTTC
.	.	15	TRBJ2-1	TRBV5-6	CASSLARTRGDEQFF	TGTGCCAGCAGCTTGGCCCGAACCCGGGGCGATGAGCAGTTCTTC
.	once	16	TRBJ1-3	TRBV5-1	CASSLLVWSSGNTIYF	TGCGCCAGCAGCTTATTAGTCTGGAGCTCTGGAAACACCATATATTTT
TRBD2	.	14	TRBJ2-7	TRBV7-9	CASSPPGLAREQYF	TGTGCCAGCAGCCCTCCGGGACTAGCTCGGGAGCAGTACTTC
TRBD2	.	14	TRBJ2-7	TRBV7-2	CASSDGLAAYEQYF	TGTGCCAGCAGCGACGGACTAGCAGCCTACGAGCAGTACTTC
.	.	12	TRBJ2-1	TRBV27	CASSPSEEQQFF	TGTGCCAGCTCCCCGAGCGAAGAACAGCAGTTCTTC
.	.	18	TRBJ2-7	TRBV10-2	CASSESVLRSDSSYEQYF	TGCGCCAGCAGTGAGTCTGTCCTTAGAAGTGACAGCTCCTACGAGCAGTACTTC
TRBD1	.	14	TRBJ2-1	TRBV6-1	CASSDRGSYNEQFF	TGTGCCAGCAGCGACAGGGGATCTTACAATGAGCAGTTCTTC
.	.	16	TRBJ2-1	TRBV10-3	CAISEHIASSDNEQFF	TGTGCCATCAGTGAGCATATAGCGTCATCCGACAATGAGCAGTTCTTC
.	.	17	TRBJ2-1	TRBV7-2	CASSLLVEPSSYNEQFF	TGTGCCAGCAGCTTATTGGTGGAACCAAGCTCCTACAATGAGCAGTTCTTC
.	.	13	TRBJ2-7	TRBV9	CASSAATLAEQYF	TGTGCCAGCAGCGCAGCCACCCTGGCCGAGCAGTACTTC
TRBD2	.	14	TRBJ2-3	TRBV4-1	CASSRAGGTDTQYF	TGCGCCAGCAGCCGGGCGGGGGGCACAGATACGCAGTATTTT
TRBD2	.	17	TRBJ2-2	TRBV18	CASSPRLAGATDGELFF	TGTGCCAGCTCACCAAGACTAGCGGGAGCGACCGACGGGGAGCTGTTTTTT
TRBD2	.	15	TRBJ2-7	TRBV27	CATGPIAGGPYEQYF	TGTGCCACCGGACCTATAGCGGGAGGGCCATACGAGCAGTACTTC
.	.	13	TRBJ2-1	TRBV5-3	CASSYDRHNEQFF	TGTGCCAGCAGCTATGACAGGCACAATGAGCAGTTCTTC
.	.	13	TRBJ2-7	TRBV7-9	CASSGQEGGEQYF	TGTGCCAGCAGCGGACAAGAGGGGGGTGAGCAGTACTTC
TRBD1	.	14	TRBJ2-7	TRBV5-1	CASTKSEGAHEQYF	TGCGCCAGCACCAAAAGTGAGGGGGCCCACGAGCAGTACTTC
TRBD1	.	17	TRBJ2-5	TRBV5-8	CASSSTDRGRLGETQYF	TGTGCCAGCAGCTCGACAGACAGGGGGCGCCTAGGGGAGACCCAGTACTTC